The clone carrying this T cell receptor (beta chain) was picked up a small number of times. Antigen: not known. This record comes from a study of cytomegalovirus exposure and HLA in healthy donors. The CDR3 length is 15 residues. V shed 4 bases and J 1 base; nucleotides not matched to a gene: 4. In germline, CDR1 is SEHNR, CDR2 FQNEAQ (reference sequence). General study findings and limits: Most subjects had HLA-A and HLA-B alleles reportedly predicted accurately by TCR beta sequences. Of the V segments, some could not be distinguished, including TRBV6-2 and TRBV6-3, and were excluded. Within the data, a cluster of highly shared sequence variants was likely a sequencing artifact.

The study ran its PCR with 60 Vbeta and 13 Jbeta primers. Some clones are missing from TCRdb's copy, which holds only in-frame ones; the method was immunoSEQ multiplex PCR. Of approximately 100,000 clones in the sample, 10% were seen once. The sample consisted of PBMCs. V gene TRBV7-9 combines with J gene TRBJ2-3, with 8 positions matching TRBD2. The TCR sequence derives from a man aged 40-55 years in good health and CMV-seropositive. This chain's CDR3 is CASSSTSGRTDTQYF. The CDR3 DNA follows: TGTGCCAGCAGCTCCACTAGCGGCCGCACAGATACGCAGTATTTT.